The 9 T cell receptor beta chains in this list originate from one sample, sequenced in a study of long-term antiretroviral therapy in people with HIV. Survey level was the resolution at which the v3.0 immunoSEQ assay ran. Measured with immunoSEQ multiplex PCR; TCRdb has only the in-frame clones, and not every one. This table has 5,000 to 8,000 clones, roughly 80% appearing once. The material was unsorted PBMCs, obtained 0.5 years before starting antiretroviral therapy. These receptors all come from a man aged 40-55 years with HIV.

The J gene is TRBJ1-4, the V gene TRBV7-8; TRBD1 matches at 10 bases. The germline CDR1 and CDR2 sequences are SGHVS and FQNEAQ. Losses at the gene ends were 3 bases for V and 7 bases for J; bases not matched to a gene: 5. CDR3 size: 15 residues. In DNA form, the CDR3 reads TGTGCCAGCAGCTTTCGAAGACAGGGGGCTGAAAAACTGTTTTTT. As protein: CASSFRRQGAEKLFF.

The CDR3 nucleotides read TGTGCCAGCAGCCTGCCGGGACTAGCGGGGGCCTTCACAGATACGCAGTATTTT. It encodes CASSLPGLAGAFTDTQYF. The gene calls are TRBV5-4 and TRBJ2-3; TRBD2 aligns across 14 bases. Germline CDR1 and CDR2: SGHNT and YYREEE (reference sequence). The CDR3 spans 18 residues. Unmatched junction bases numbered 9, after V lost 4 bases and J lost 2 bases.

This clone has only a few counts. The V call is TRBV7-8, the J call TRBJ2-7, with D unresolved. Germline CDR1 and CDR2: SGHVS and FQNEAQ. This CDR3 has 12 residues. V was clipped by 7 bases and J by 3 bases, with 10 bases between them. The CDR3 region has the DNA TGTGCCAGCACCCCATCGGGCTACGAGCAGTACTTC. Translated: CASTPSGYEQYF.

The chain links TRBV30 to TRBJ1-2; 8 bases line up with TRBD1. This CDR3 comprises 17 residues. V shed 1 base and J 1 base; nucleotides not matched to a gene: 11. Germline loops: CDR1 GTSNPN, CDR2 SVGIG (reference sequence). The CDR3 spells CAWSGGQETLFNYGYTF. In DNA, the CDR3 is TGTGCCTGGAGTGGGGGACAGGAGACTCTCTTTAACTATGGCTACACCTTC.

The rearrangement joins TRBV27 to TRBJ2-7; maybe TRBD1 (6 bases). Germline V gene sequence: CDR1 MNHEY, CDR2 SMNVEV (reference sequence). V lost 5 bases and J lost 3, with 11 bases in between. The CDR3 consists of 13 residues. The CDR3 region has the DNA TGTGCCAGCAGTCAGGACAGATTCTACGAGCAGTACTTC. It is translated as CASSQDRFYEQYF.

V is TRBV7-6 and J is TRBJ2-7, with 12 bases matching TRBD2. Per the germline V gene, CDR1 is SGHVS and CDR2 is FNYEAQ. This CDR3 is built from 17 residues. V was pared by 5 bases and J by 5 bases, with 13 bases of the junction left unmatched. CDR3 DNA: TGTGCCAGCAGCGAAGAGTATCTAGCGGGGGGGTCCCACGAGCAGTACTTC. Its translation is CASSEEYLAGGSHEQYF.

This clone was detected only once. The CDR3 loop reads CASSQDLGTGDYEQYF. The CDR3 bases are TGCGCCAGCAGCCAAGATCTGGGGACAGGGGACTACGAGCAGTACTTC. The chain has TRBV4-3 and TRBJ2-7; TRBD1 aligns across 10 bases. The CDR3 is 16 amino acids. Germline V lookup: CDR1 LGHNA, CDR2 YSLEER. The J segment lost 3 bases and the V segment lost 0 bases, leaving 5 bases of the junction unmatched.

The genes are TRBV2 and TRBJ2-7; 7 nucleotides align to TRBD2. The CDR3 consists of 15 residues. The V segment lost 8 bases and the J segment 2 bases; nucleotides outside the gene matches: 12. Germline V gives CDR1 SNHLY, CDR2 FYNNEI. The CDR3 nucleotides are TGTGCCAGCGGGGGGGTTGGGGGTCCGCCCTACGAGCAGTACTTC. It specifies CASGGVGGPPYEQYF.

The CDR3 loop reads CASGPGASYEQYF. CDR3 coding DNA: TGCGCCAGCGGCCCCGGGGCCTCCTACGAGCAGTACTTC. V and J are TRBV4-1 and TRBJ2-7; the D call may be TRBD1 or TRBD2 (5 bases each). V dropped 8 bases and J dropped 0 bases, with 11 bases sitting between them. This CDR3 has 13 residues. Per the germline V gene, CDR1 is MGHRA and CDR2 is YSYEKL.